This T cell receptor beta chain stems from a study of cytomegalovirus exposure and HLA in healthy donors. PCR was performed using 60 Vbeta and 13 Jbeta primers. Clones were read by immunoSEQ multiplex PCR, and TCRdb kept only the in-frame ones, dropping some. Among about 140,000 clones listed, roughly 73% were seen once. The sample consisted of PBMCs. The source of this sequence is a woman aged 40 to 50 in good health and CMV-seronegative.

The CDR3 spells CASSRLSEKQYV. As DNA, the CDR3 is TGTGCCAGCAGTCGGTTGTCGGAGAAGCAGTACGTC. This chain connects TRBV7-9 to TRBJ2-7; D gene ambiguous. Germline V gene sequence: CDR1 SEHNR, CDR2 FQNEAQ (reference sequence). V lost 6 bases, J lost 8 bases, and 14 bases lay in between. The CDR3 totals 12 residues.